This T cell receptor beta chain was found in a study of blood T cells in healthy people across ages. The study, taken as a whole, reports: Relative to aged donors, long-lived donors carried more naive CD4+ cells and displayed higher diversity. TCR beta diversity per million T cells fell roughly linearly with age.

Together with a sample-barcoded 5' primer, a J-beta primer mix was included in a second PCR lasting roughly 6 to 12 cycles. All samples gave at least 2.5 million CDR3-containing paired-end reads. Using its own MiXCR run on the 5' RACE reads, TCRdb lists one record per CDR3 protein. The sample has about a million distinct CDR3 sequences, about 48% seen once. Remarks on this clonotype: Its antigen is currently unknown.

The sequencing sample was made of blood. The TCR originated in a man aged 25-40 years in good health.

The CDR3 region has the DNA TGTGCCAGCAGCGGCCACGGGGCTGAAAAACTGTTTTTT. Protein product: CASSGHGAEKLFF. The J gene is TRBJ1-4, the V gene TRBV9, with a tentative D call TRBD1 (5 bases). Germline CDR1 is SGDLS and CDR2 is YYNGEE. Trimming took 3 bases from V and 7 from J, leaving 10 bases between them. The CDR3 contains 13 residues.